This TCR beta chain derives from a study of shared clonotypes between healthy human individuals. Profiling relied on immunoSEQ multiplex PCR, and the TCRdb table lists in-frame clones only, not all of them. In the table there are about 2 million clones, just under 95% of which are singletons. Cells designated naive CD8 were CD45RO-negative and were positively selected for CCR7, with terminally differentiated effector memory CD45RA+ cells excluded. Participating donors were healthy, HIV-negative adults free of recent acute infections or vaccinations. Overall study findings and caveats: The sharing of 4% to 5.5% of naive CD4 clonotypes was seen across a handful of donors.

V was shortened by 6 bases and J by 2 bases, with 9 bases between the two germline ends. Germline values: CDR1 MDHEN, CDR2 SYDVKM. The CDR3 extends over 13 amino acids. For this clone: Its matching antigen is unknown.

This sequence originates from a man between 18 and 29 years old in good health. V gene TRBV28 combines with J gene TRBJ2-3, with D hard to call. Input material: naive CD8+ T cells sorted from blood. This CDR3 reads CASSNGPTDTQYF. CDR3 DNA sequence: TGTGCCAGCAGCAACGGGCCCACAGATACGCAGTATTTT.